This T cell receptor (beta chain) was captured in a study of cytomegalovirus exposure and HLA in healthy donors. Overall study findings and caveats: Common viral pathogens seemed to be connected with several of the most significant clusters, according to a later analysis. Researchers reportedly found TCR beta sequences accurately predicted most subjects' HLA-A and HLA-B alleles. An analysis was carried out later, and it reportedly showed fewer N-insertions in an Asian-associated ancestry cluster than the approximately 670-donor mean.

This clone has more than one count but fewer than ten. Its antigen remains unknown. Trimming at V came to 6 bases and at J to 9 bases, leaving 4 bases not matched to a gene. Germline-derived CDR1 and CDR2 are MDHEN and SYDVKM. The CDR3 is 13 amino acids. The study ran its PCR with 60 Vbeta and 13 Jbeta primers. Generated by immunoSEQ multiplex PCR, the TCRdb table keeps only in-frame clones and is missing some. This sample carries fewer than 150,000 clones, roughly three quarters of them seen once, and the ten largest clones take approximately 4.9%. This receptor was obtained from a woman aged 45-65 years in good health and CMV-seronegative. This chain uses TRBV28 with TRBJ1-6; 8 bases map to TRBD1. The sequenced sample was PBMCs. The CDR3 protein is CASRTGVGSPLHF. CDR3 bases: TGTGCCAGCAGGACAGGGGTCGGTTCACCCCTCCACTTT.